The TCR beta chain under discussion was sequenced for a study of T cell changes during pregnancy in multiple sclerosis. The CDR3 runs 17 residues. V lost 0 bases and J 7 bases, leaving 19 bases between the germline ends. The V gene's germline CDR1 is SGHAT and CDR2 FQNNGV. Sequencing was performed with immunoSEQ multiplex PCR; in TCRdb, only in-frame clones are kept and a portion is missing. The sample has tens of thousands of clones, 88% seen once. The chain recombines TRBV11-2 with TRBJ2-1; TRBD2 might be the D (6 bases). The receptor's source is a female donor in good health, enrolled as a control in a pregnancy study. The source material was peripheral blood, sampled in the first trimester of pregnancy. CDR3 DNA sequence: TGTGCCAGCAGCTTAGATAAGGAGGGAAAAGTATGGAATGAGCAGTTCTTC. Translated, it gives CASSLDKEGKVWNEQFF.